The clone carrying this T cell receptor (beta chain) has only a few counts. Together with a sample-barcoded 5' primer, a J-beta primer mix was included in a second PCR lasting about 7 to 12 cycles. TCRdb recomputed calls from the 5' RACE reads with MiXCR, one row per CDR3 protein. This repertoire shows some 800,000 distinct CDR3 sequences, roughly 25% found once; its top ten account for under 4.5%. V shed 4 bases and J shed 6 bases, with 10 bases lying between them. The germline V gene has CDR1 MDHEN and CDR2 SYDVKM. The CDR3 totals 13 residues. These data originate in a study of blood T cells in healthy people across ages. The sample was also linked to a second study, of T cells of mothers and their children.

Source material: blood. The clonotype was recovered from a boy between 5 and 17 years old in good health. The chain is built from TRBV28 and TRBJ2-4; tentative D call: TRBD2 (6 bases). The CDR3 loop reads CASSSGSVNIQYF. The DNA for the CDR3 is TGTGCCAGCAGTTCCGGGAGCGTAAACATTCAGTACTTC.